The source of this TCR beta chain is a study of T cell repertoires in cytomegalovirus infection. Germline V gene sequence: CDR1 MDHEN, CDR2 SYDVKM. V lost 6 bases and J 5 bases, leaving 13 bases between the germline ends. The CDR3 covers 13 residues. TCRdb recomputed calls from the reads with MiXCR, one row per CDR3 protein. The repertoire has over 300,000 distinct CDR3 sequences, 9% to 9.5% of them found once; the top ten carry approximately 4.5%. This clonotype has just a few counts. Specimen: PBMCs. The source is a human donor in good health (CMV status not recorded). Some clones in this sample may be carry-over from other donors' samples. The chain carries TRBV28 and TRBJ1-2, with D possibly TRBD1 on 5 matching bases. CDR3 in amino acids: CASSQGRSYGYTF. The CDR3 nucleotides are TGTGCCAGCAGCCAGGGACGGTCTTATGGCTACACCTTC.